This T cell receptor (beta chain) was sequenced in a study of blood T cell repertoires in COVID-19. Study-wide background: Samples of COVID-19 (acute and convalescent) were obtained from the United States, Italy and Spain. Nucleic acid was either cDNA or gDNA, and it came from T cells, B-cell-depleted T cells, or PBMCs.

In germline, CDR1 is LGHDT, CDR2 YNNKEL (reference sequence). The CDR3 extends over 17 amino acids. V lost 0 bases, J lost 5 bases, and 13 bases stayed unmatched. In the source study's methods: Nucleated cell number was recorded as an estimate derived from reference gene primer amplification. Using immunoSEQ multiplex PCR, the repertoire was profiled, and TCRdb retains in-frame clones only, with some absent. For V, J and clone size, that table is used; D and trimming come from the DNA. The table lists some 94,000 clones, around 72% of them singletons. Sequenced input: peripheral blood. The rearrangement links TRBV3-1 (or the pseudogene TRBV3-2) to TRBJ2-7; TRBD2 matches 7 bases. The receptor was isolated from a woman aged 60-75 years in a cohort sampled during active or convalescent COVID-19. The CDR3 sequence is CASSQERAREGPDEQYF. CDR3 coding DNA: TGTGCCAGCAGCCAAGAGAGGGCCAGGGAGGGACCTGACGAGCAGTACTTC.